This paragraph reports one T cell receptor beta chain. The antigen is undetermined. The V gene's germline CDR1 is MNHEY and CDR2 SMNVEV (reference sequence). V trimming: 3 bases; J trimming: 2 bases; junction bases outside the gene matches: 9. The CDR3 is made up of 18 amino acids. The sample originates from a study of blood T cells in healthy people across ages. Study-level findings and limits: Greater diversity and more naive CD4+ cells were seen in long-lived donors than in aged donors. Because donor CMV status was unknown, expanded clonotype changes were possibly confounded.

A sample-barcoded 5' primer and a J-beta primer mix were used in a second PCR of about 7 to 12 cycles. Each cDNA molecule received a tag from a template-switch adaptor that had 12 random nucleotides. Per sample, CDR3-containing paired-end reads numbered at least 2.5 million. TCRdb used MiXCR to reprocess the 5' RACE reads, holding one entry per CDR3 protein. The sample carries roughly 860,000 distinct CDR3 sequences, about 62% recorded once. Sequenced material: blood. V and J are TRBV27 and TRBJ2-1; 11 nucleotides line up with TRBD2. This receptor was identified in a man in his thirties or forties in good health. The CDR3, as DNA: TGTGCCAGCAGTTTCGGACCCCCTAGCGGGGGGCCCTACAATGAGCAGTTCTTC. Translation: CASSFGPPSGGPYNEQFF.